Listed below are T cell receptor beta chains from one sample, sequenced in a study of beta chain features in type 1 diabetes. Clones were sequenced by immunoSEQ multiplex PCR, and TCRdb holds only the in-frame ones, with some missing. The sample has roughly 180,000 clones; under 9.5% are singletons. The sequencing sample was made of central memory CD4+ T cells from blood. The receptors were sampled from a man aged 18 to 29 with type 1 diabetes. The CDR3 runs from the conserved cysteine through the conserved F or W. A D gene is named only where the DNA matches it firmly. The size field is filled for only some rows; it gives once, few, many or a size class.

TRBJ1-1	NA	NA	TRBV2	TGTGCCAGCACAGGGGTGGTAATGAACACTGAAGCTTTCTTT	CASTGVVMNTEAFF
TRBJ2-5	NA	NA	TRBV4-1	TGCGCCAGCAGCCAAGACGGAGGTGGGGGGGCTTTTGAGACCCAGTACTTC	CASSQDGGGGAFETQYF
TRBJ2-5	few	TRBD2	TRBV4-1	TGCGCCAGCAGCCAAGGGACTAGCGGGGGGGCTGAGACCCAGTACTTC	CASSQGTSGGAETQYF
TRBJ2-3	few	TRBD2	TRBV5-8	TGTGCCAGCAGCGGACTAGCCGGGTACACAGATACGCAGTATTTT	CASSGLAGYTDTQYF
TRBJ2-1	NA	NA	TRBV21-1	TGTGCCAGCAGCAAAGCCAGCGGGAGATATGATGAGCAGTTCTTC	CASSKASGRYDEQFF
TRBJ1-2	few	NA	TRBV15	TGTGCCACCAGCAGAATCGACGTGGGGGGAGGAGGCTACACCTTC	CATSRIDVGGGGYTF
TRBJ2-5	NA	TRBD1	TRBV5-4	TGTGCCAGCAGCCCCCGACCAACAGGGGAAGAGACCCAGTACTTC	CASSPRPTGEETQYF
TRBJ2-2	NA	TRBD1	TRBV4-2	TGTGCCAGCAGCTTAAGCGTAGGGGGCTCAAACACCGGGGAGCTGTTTTTT	CASSLSVGGSNTGELFF
TRBJ2-1	few	TRBD1	TRBV30	TGTGCCTTAGACAGGGGGGCCTCCTACAATGAGCAGTTCTTC	CALDRGASYNEQFF
TRBJ2-3	few	NA	TRBV29-1	TGCAGCGTTGATCAGGGAGGTATGGCAGATACGCAGTATTTT	CSVDQGGMADTQYF
TRBJ2-5	NA	NA	TRBV7-9	TGTGCCAGCAGCGAAGACTTCCAAGAGACCCAGTACTTC	CASSEDFQETQYF
TRBJ2-3	NA	NA	TRBV5-4	TGTGCCGGTCATAGAGGGACTCAAGATACGCAGTATTTT	CAGHRGTQDTQYF
TRBJ2-6	NA	NA	TRBV30	TGTGCCTGTCCCTCCGGCAGGTCTGGGGCCAACGTCCTGACTTTC	CACPSGRSGANVLTF
TRBJ2-4	few	NA	TRBV21-1	TGTGCCAGCATCCTGGAAACTAGCGGGGGGCTACGGGTGGCCAAAAACATTCAGTACTTC	CASILETSGGLRVAKNIQYF
TRBJ2-3	NA	TRBD1	TRBV6-1	TGTGCCAGCAGGTGGGGACAGGGACTAAATACGCAGTATTTT	CASRWGQGLNTQYF
TRBJ2-3	NA	NA	TRBV2	TGTGCCAGCAGTTATGGCTTGACAGATACGCAGTATTTT	CASSYGLTDTQYF
TRBJ1-1	NA	TRBD1	TRBV6-5	TGTGCCAGCAGCCACAGGGGTTCCGCTGAAGCTTTCTTT	CASSHRGSAEAFF
TRBJ1-1	few	NA	TRBV9	TGTGCCAGCAGCCGGAGGAGAGACGATAAAGCTTTCTTT	CASSRRRDDKAFF
TRBJ1-1	NA	TRBD1	TRBV28	TGTGCCAGCCCACCGGGACAGGGCCCAACGGGGACTGAAGCTTTCTTT	CASPPGQGPTGTEAFF
TRBJ2-5	few	TRBD1	TRBV18	TGTGCCAGCTCACTACGTGGGACAGGGGATGAGACCCAGTACTTC	CASSLRGTGDETQYF
TRBJ2-1	few	TRBD1	TRBV5-4	TGTGCCAGCAGCTTAACGTCTCGGACAGGGTCCTACAATGAGCAGTTCTTC	CASSLTSRTGSYNEQFF
TRBJ1-2	few	TRBD1	TRBV2	TGTGCCAGCGGCGATAGAGGGGGCGTATCTGGCTACACCTTC	CASGDRGGVSGYTF
TRBJ1-2	NA	TRBD1	TRBV11-2	TGTGCCAGCAGCTTAACACAGGGGGTAGGCGGCTACACCTTC	CASSLTQGVGGYTF
TRBJ2-7	few	TRBD2	TRBV29-1	TGCAGCGTTTCATCAACGGGAGGGGTCTACGAGCAGTACTTC	CSVSSTGGVYEQYF
TRBJ2-5	NA	TRBD2	TRBV4-1	TGCGCCAGCAGCCTTTTCCCGCGGACTAGCGGGGATCAAGAGACCCAGTACTTC	CASSLFPRTSGDQETQYF
TRBJ2-1	few	TRBD2	TRBV5-1	TGCGCCAGCAGCTTCCTTGGGGTAGCGGGTGGGAATGAGCAGTTCTTC	CASSFLGVAGGNEQFF
TRBJ2-5	NA	NA	TRBV5-1	TGCGCCAGCAGCTTCGTGGGGGACATACAAGAGACCCAGTACTTC	CASSFVGDIQETQYF
TRBJ2-7	few	NA	TRBV2	TGTGCCAGCAGTGTCCGGGGCTACGAGCAGTACTTC	CASSVRGYEQYF
TRBJ1-6	few	TRBD1	TRBV18	TGTGCCAGCTCACCAACGGACAGGAGCTCCTATAATTCACCCCTCCACTTT	CASSPTDRSSYNSPLHF
TRBJ2-5	few	NA	TRBV5-1	TGCGCCAGCATCCCAAGTGAGTCTCACGGCGGGGAGACCCAGTACTTC	CASIPSESHGGETQYF
TRBJ1-5	few	TRBD1	TRBV5-1	TGCGCCAGCAGCCCGGACGGACAGGGGAATCAGCCCCAGCATTTT	CASSPDGQGNQPQHF
TRBJ2-3	NA	NA	TRBV5-4	TGTGCCAGCAGTTACGGGGGAGCTAACACAGATACGCAGTATTTT	CASSYGGANTDTQYF